In its sample, the clone carrying this T cell receptor beta chain was seen many times. No antigen is known for it. Template material for amplifying TCR beta CDR3 regions consisted of RNA transcripts. An initial round of RT-PCR targeting the TCR CDR3 relied on the HTBI primer set. TCRdb redid the calling of the multiplex PCR reads with MiXCR, one entry per CDR3 protein. The sample yields about 740,000 distinct CDR3 sequences, less than 15% seen once. This entry belongs to a study of T cells in Graves' hyperthyroidism and ophthalmopathy. The overall study: Peripheral blood was collected at initial diagnosis, before any treatment. Study results and caveats: Researchers found most expanded thyroid clonotypes above 0.001 in blood as well.

There are 17 residues in the CDR3. The J segment lost 8 bases and the V segment lost 2 bases, leaving 11 bases of the junction unmatched. Germline CDR1 is MDHEN and CDR2 is SYDVKM. The sequence was obtained from a woman aged 18-30 years with Graves' hyperthyroidism. Input material: blood. The chain combines TRBV28 with TRBJ2-3; TRBD2 aligns across 12 bases. The CDR3: CASSLDASGRAYRTQYF. As DNA, the CDR3 is TGTGCCAGCAGTTTAGACGCTAGCGGGAGGGCCTATCGTACGCAGTATTTT.